The 22 T cell receptor beta chains below come from one sample, sequenced in a study of T cells after yellow fever vaccination. One entry per CDR3 protein results from TCRdb running MiXCR on the 5' RACE reads. Among roughly 350,000 distinct CDR3 sequences listed, approximately 4% were seen once. The starting material was PBMCs, obtained 5 days after the yellow fever booster vaccination. These receptors all come from a man aged 18 to 35 who received the YFV17D yellow fever vaccine.

The rearrangement links TRBV7-2 to TRBJ2-1; TRBD2 aligns across 12 bases. This CDR3 has 14 residues. The V gene end was trimmed by 8 bases and the J gene end by 7 bases; junction bases not matched to a gene: 6. Germline V gene lookup returns CDR1 SGHTA and CDR2 FQGNSA. The CDR3 is CASQQLAGGNEQFF. The CDR3 DNA sequence: TGTGCCAGCCAACAGCTAGCGGGGGGGAATGAGCAGTTCTTC.

This clonotype was seen many times. The J gene is TRBJ2-7, the V gene TRBV20-1; D may be TRBD2 (5 bases). This CDR3 spans 13 amino acids. In germline, CDR1 is DFQATT, CDR2 SNEGSKA (reference sequence). The V end was cut by 3 bases, the J end by 5 bases, with 14 bases between. The DNA of the CDR3 is TGCAGTGCTAGTACGGGGATAGGAGACGAGCAGTACTTC. Its translation is CSASTGIGDEQYF.

The V and J genes are TRBV20-1 and TRBJ2-7; 8 bases line up with TRBD2. Germline CDR1 reads DFQATT; CDR2 reads SNEGSKA (reference sequence). J lost 6 bases, V lost 1 base, and 5 bases had no gene match. CDR3 length: 13 amino acids. CDR3 in DNA: TGCAGTGCTAGAGCGGGGGGGGCGTCCGAGCAGTACTTC. It specifies CSARAGGASEQYF.

This clonotype showed up many times. V usage is TRBV5-4 and J usage is TRBJ2-2; D might be TRBD1 or TRBD2, each matching 6 bases. Germline CDR1 is SGHNT and CDR2 is YYREEE (reference sequence). This CDR3 has 15 residues. V lost 5 bases, J lost 4 bases, and 15 bases lay in between. This chain's CDR3 is CASRRDMSGTGELFF. The DNA of the CDR3 is TGTGCCAGCAGGCGGGACATGTCCGGCACCGGGGAGCTGTTTTTT.

The rearrangement uses TRBV2 and TRBJ2-3; D is unclear. The CDR3 covers 11 residues. CDR1 and CDR2 from the germline V gene are SNHLY and FYNNEI. V lost 0 bases to trimming and J lost 14 bases, with 9 bases between them. The CDR3, as DNA: TGTGCCAGCAGTGAAGCTCGGGTCGGGTATTTT. The encoded protein is CASSEARVGYF.

This clonotype occurred a few times. The V gene is TRBV14, the J gene TRBJ2-5, with D perhaps being TRBD1 or TRBD2 (5 bases each). The CDR3 is made up of 14 amino acids. The germline V gene encodes CDR1 SGHDN and CDR2 FVKESK. The ends were cut back, 4 bases at V and 5 bases at J, with 14 bases in the middle. CDR3 nucleotide sequence: TGTGCCAGCAGCCGACCCGGGACGGCTGAGACCCAGTACTTC. Encoded protein: CASSRPGTAETQYF.

V is TRBV12-3 or TRBV12-4 and J is TRBJ1-2; 7 positions match TRBD1. The CDR3 sequence is 18 residues long. V lost 6 bases and J lost 1; bases outside the gene matches: 17. The CDR3 region has the DNA TGTGCCAGCAGGGAATTGGCTGTGACAGGGATGGGTAACTATGGCTACACCTTC. Protein product: CASRELAVTGMGNYGYTF.

The genes are TRBV4-3 and TRBJ2-2, with 7 bases identical to TRBD1. J gave up 6 bases and V 3 bases, and 1 base lay outside the gene matches. Germline CDR1 and CDR2: LGHNA and YSLEER. The CDR3 length is 13 residues. As DNA, the CDR3 is TGCGCCAGCAGCCAGACAGGGTCCGGGGAGCTGTTTTTT. Protein sequence: CASSQTGSGELFF.

This clonotype came up a few times. The chain employs TRBV28 and TRBJ1-2; D gene uncertain. Per the germline V gene, CDR1 is MDHEN and CDR2 is SYDVKM. Trimming took off 4 bases at V and 2 bases at J, with 5 bases between the two ends. CDR3 length equals 12 residues. This chain's CDR3 is CASSSQNYGYTF. The CDR3, as DNA: TGTGCCAGCAGTTCACAAAACTATGGCTACACCTTC.

The rearrangement joins TRBV6-1 to TRBJ1-5; no clear D. Germline values: CDR1 MNHNS, CDR2 SASEGT. The CDR3 contains 15 residues. Trimming shortened V by 2 bases and J by 0 bases, and 8 bases separated the two germline ends. CDR3: CASSEFGNSNQPQHF. Here the CDR3 DNA reads TGTGCCAGCAGTGAATTCGGAAATAGCAATCAGCCCCAGCATTTT.

In this sample, this clonotype turned up a few times. The chain employs TRBV2 and TRBJ2-2, with TRBD1 matching over 7 bases. CDR1 and CDR2 (germline): SNHLY, FYNNEI. V trimming: 4 bases; J trimming: 4 bases; junction bases outside the gene matches: 6. CDR3 length equals 15 residues. CDR3 loop: CASSVLGGSTGELFF. The CDR3 bases are TGTGCCAGCAGTGTGCTAGGGGGCAGCACCGGGGAGCTGTTTTTT.

This clonotype occurred a few times. The V call is TRBV24-1, the J call TRBJ2-3; tentative D call: TRBD1 (5 bases). Germline values: CDR1 KGHDR, CDR2 SFDVKD. Trimming shortened V by 3 bases and J by 2 bases, and 14 bases separated the two germline ends. This CDR3 spans 16 amino acids. CDR3 in DNA: TGTGCCACCAGTGATGGGCGACAGTTCCACACAGATACGCAGTATTTT. Protein product: CATSDGRQFHTDTQYF.

This clonotype came up a few times. The CDR3 nucleotides read TGTGCCAGCAGTTACATCAGGTTCGGGGAGCTGTTTTTT. Protein product: CASSYIRFGELFF. V and J are TRBV6-2 or TRBV6-3 and TRBJ2-2, with no clear D. The CDR3 has 13 amino acids. Germline V gene sequence: CDR1 MNHEY, CDR2 SVGEGT. Trimming took 2 bases from V and 7 from J, leaving 8 bases between them.

The V and J genes are TRBV28 and TRBJ1-1, with D perhaps TRBD1 (5 bases). CDR1 is MDHEN, CDR2 SYDVKM, per germline. This CDR3 is built from 13 residues. Trimming removed 5 bases at V and 3 bases at J, with 10 bases between. The CDR3 DNA reads as TGTGCCAGCAGTCCCTGGGGGGACACTGAAGCTTTCTTT. Its translation: CASSPWGDTEAFF. The full variable domain, with the rest looked up from reference TRBV28 and TRBJ1-1, is DVKVTQSSRYLVKRTGEKVFLECVQDMDHENMFWYRQDPGLGLRLIYFSYDVKMKEKGDIPEGYSVSREKKERFSLILESASTNQTSMYLCASSPWGDTEAFFGQGTRLTVV.

This clonotype was observed at least ten times. J is TRBJ2-7 and V is TRBV28; D unresolved. Germline V gene data show CDR1 as MDHEN and CDR2 as SYDVKM. The V gene lost 5 bases and the J gene lost 6 bases, with 11 bases spanning the gap. The CDR3 loop spans 12 amino acids. Here the CDR3 reads CASSRPTGEQYF. CDR3 nucleotides: TGTGCCAGCAGTCGCCCGACGGGCGAGCAGTACTTC.

This clonotype was recorded a few times. The V call is TRBV6-5, the J call TRBJ2-3; TRBD2 matches at 14 bases. Germline-derived CDR1 and CDR2 are MNHEY and SVGAGI. The CDR3 is 18 amino acids. J was trimmed by 6 bases and V by 2 bases; bases with no gene match: 10. CDR3 in DNA: TGTGCCAGCAGTTACAACACTCCGGGACTAGCGGGGGCCGATACGCAGTATTTT. Translating it yields CASSYNTPGLAGADTQYF.

This clonotype has more than one count but fewer than ten. The V and J genes are TRBV28 and TRBJ2-7; D is unresolved. The CDR3 totals 12 residues. Germline values: CDR1 MDHEN, CDR2 SYDVKM. V lost 1 base and J lost 5, with 6 bases in between. As DNA, the CDR3 is TGTGCCAGCAGTTTATTGGTCCACGAGCAGTACTTC. This gives the protein CASSLLVHEQYF.

This clonotype was counted ten times or more. This chain joins TRBV10-3 and TRBJ1-4; no clear D. This CDR3 is 16 amino acids long. The germline V and J ends were trimmed by 0 bases and 0 bases, with 8 bases remaining between them. Germline lookup yields CDR1 ENHRY and CDR2 SYGVKD. CDR3 in amino acids: CAISESRDSTNEKLFF. CDR3 nucleotides: TGTGCCATCAGTGAGTCGAGAGATTCAACTAATGAAAAACTGTTTTTT.

The table lists this clonotype with a few counts. The chain couples TRBV28 to TRBJ1-2; maybe TRBD1 (5 bases). The CDR3 is 15 amino acids. CDR1 is MDHEN and CDR2 is SYDVKM in the germline V gene. V was clipped by 3 bases and J by 8 bases, with 19 bases between them. The chain's CDR3 is CASSFRLRGEGGYTF. The CDR3 nucleotides read TGTGCCAGCAGTTTCCGCCTCCGCGGGGAGGGGGGCTACACCTTC.

This clonotype was detected many times. The chain couples TRBV6-5 to TRBJ1-3, with 7 positions matching TRBD1. The CDR3 length is 15 residues. Trimming removed 7 bases from V and 6 bases from J; junction bases left unmatched: 12. Germline lookup yields CDR1 MNHEY and CDR2 SVGAGI. CDR3 DNA: TGTGCCAGCAAGCGGGCCGGGACAGAAAAAAACACCATATATTTT. Translated, it gives CASKRAGTEKNTIYF.

This clonotype was seen only a few times. The chain is built from TRBV6-5 and TRBJ1-5, with a tentative D call TRBD1 (5 bases). The CDR3 extends over 15 amino acids. V gave up 5 bases and J gave up 7 bases, with 18 bases separating them. Germline CDR1 reads MNHEY; CDR2 reads SVGAGI. CDR3 amino acids: CASSAIREQEQPQHF. CDR3 DNA sequence: TGTGCCAGCAGTGCCATCAGGGAACAGGAGCAGCCCCAGCATTTT.

This clonotype was found many times. This chain links TRBV5-1 with TRBJ2-7; D perhaps matches TRBD1 (5 bases). The germline CDR1 and CDR2 sequences are SGHRS and YFSETQ. Trimming stripped 7 bases from V and 5 bases from J, with 16 bases between. The CDR3 extends over 13 amino acids. The CDR3 is CASRPPDSNEQYV. Written as DNA, the CDR3 is TGCGCCAGCCGACCGCCCGACAGCAACGAGCAGTACGTC.